This T cell receptor (beta chain) was retrieved from a study of STAT5B mutations in CD4+ large granular lymphocyte leukemia. Study outcomes and limitations: About a quarter of private leukemic clonotypes occurred rarely in other patients' non-leukemic repertoires. Higher CD4+ than CD8+ T-LGLL clonality might reflect small sample size.

Comment on this clone: The antigen is undetermined.

The survey-level immunoSEQ assay was used. The data were produced by immunoSEQ multiplex PCR, yet TCRdb's version contains in-frame clones alone and is incomplete. The table records 20,000 to 25,000 clones, about 80% of them present only once. Trimming at V came to 4 bases and at J to 3 bases, leaving 2 bases not matched to a gene. The CDR3 has 16 amino acids. The germline gives CDR1 SGDLS, CDR2 YYNGEE. Sequencing was carried out using CD4+ T cells from blood buffy coats. The source of this sequence is a human donor in good health. V and J are TRBV9 and TRBJ2-2; the match to TRBD2 covers 14 bases. This CDR3 reads CASSRGLAGDTGELFF. The CDR3 bases are TGTGCCAGCAGCAGGGGACTAGCGGGAGACACCGGGGAGCTGTTTTTT.